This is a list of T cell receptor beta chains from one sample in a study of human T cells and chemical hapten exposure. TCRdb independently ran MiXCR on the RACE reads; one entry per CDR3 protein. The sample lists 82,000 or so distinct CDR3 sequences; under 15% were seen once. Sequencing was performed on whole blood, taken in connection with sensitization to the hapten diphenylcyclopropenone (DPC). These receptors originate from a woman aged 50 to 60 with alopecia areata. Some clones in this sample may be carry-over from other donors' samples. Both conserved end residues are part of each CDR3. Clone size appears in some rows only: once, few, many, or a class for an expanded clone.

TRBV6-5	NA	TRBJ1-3	CASSDWGAGGNTIYF
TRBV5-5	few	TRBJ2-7	CASSFWRERYEQYF
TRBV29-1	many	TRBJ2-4	CSVDPGGIQYF
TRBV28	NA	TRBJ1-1	CASSLDEAFF
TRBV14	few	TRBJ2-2	CASSQRTTGGTGELFF
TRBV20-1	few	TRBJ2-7	CSASSRVAGGYEQYF
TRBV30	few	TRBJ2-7	CAWTQKGQILYEQYF
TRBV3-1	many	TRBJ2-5	CASSLYSAGGQEETQYF
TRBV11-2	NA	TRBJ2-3	CASSLDPRFTDTQYF
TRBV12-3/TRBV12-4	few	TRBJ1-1	CASTQFPKNTEAFF
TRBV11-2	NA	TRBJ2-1	CASSPTSVYNEQFF
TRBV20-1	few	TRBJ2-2	CSAKVLAGEGGELFF
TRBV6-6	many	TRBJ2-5	CASSYRGIVGQETQYF
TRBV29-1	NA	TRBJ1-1	CSVESDRANTEAFF
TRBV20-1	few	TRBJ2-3	CSATLAGVVDTQYF
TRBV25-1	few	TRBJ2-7	CASSDPAEQYF
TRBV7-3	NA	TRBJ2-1	CASSLRATSNEQFF
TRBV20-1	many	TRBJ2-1	CSAHTRSSYNEQFF
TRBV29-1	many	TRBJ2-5	CSVGGTIQETQYF
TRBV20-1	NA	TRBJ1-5	CSASTDYSNQPQHF
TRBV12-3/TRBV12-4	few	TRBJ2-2	CASSLGVDTGELFF
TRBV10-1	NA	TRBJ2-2	CASTGQSGELFF
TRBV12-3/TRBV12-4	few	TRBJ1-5	CASSSPGHPGAQHF
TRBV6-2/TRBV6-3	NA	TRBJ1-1	CASSYRAKGAFF
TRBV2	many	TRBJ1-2	CASSVQGNFGGYTF
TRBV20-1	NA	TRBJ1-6	CSASSPGVPLHF
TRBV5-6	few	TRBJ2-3	CASSLSGPADTQYF
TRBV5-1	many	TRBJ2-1	CASSSGQGGNEQFF
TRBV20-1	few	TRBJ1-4	CSASNPGQRSATNEKLFF